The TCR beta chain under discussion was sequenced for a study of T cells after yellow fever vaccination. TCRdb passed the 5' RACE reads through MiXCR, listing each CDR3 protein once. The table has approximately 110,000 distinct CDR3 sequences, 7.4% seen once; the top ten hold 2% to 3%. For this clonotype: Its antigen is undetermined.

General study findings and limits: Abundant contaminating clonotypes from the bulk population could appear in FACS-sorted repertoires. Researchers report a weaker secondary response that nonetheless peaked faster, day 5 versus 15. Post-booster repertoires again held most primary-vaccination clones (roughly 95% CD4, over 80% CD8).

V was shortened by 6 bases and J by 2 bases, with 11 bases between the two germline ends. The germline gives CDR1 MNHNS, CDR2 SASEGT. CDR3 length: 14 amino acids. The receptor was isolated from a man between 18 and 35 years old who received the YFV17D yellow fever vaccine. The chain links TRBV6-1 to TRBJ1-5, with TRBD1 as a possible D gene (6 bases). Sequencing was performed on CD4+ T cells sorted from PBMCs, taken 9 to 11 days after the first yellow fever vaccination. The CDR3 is CASRRRQGNQPQHF. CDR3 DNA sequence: TGTGCCAGCAGACGGAGACAGGGCAATCAGCCCCAGCATTTT.